This TCR beta chain was sequenced during a study of T-cell reconstitution after alpha-beta-depleted transplantation in children. Findings and caveats of the study: The authors attributed T-cell counts and diversity one year after transplant mostly to newly produced T cells.

This clonotype was detected many times. Its antigen is unknown. The TCRbeta library incorporated unique molecular identifiers. TCRdb analysed the PCR reads with MiXCR anew, one entry per CDR3 protein. The sample yields 600,000 to 800,000 distinct CDR3 sequences, around 13% seen once. Source: PBMCs, taken before TCRalphabeta/CD19-depleted stem cell transplant. The clonotype was recovered from a girl between 2 and 10 years old with congenital amegakaryocytic thrombocytopenia, due to receive a stem cell transplant.

This CDR3 reads CASSPQAFQETQYF. The CDR3 DNA reads TGTGCCAGCAGCCCACAGGCTTTCCAAGAGACCCAGTACTTC. V gene TRBV28 combines with J gene TRBJ2-5, with TRBD1 as a possible D gene (5 bases). This CDR3 region has 14 residues. The V end was cut by 6 bases, the J end by 1 base, with 12 bases between. Germline V gives CDR1 MDHEN, CDR2 SYDVKM.